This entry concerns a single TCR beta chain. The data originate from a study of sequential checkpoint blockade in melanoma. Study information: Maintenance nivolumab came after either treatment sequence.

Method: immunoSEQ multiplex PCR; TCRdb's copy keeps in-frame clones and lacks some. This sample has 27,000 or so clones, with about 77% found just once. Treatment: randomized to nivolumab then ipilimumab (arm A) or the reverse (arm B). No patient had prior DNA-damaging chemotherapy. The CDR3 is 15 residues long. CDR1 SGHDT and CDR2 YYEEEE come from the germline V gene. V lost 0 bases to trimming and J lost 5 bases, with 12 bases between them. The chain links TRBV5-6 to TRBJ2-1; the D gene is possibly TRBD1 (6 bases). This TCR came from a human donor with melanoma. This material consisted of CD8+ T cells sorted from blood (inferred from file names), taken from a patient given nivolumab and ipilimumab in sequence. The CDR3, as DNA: TGTGCCAGCAGCTTGGGGGCGGACAGAAACAATGAGCAGTTCTTC. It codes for CASSLGADRNNEQFF.